The TCR beta chain under discussion was sequenced for a study of blood T cell repertoires in COVID-19. Produced via immunoSEQ multiplex PCR; TCRdb's table is partial and in-frame only. The data contain about 230,000 clones, around 82% of them seen just once; the ten biggest clones take up about 5.7%. Germline loops: CDR1 SNHLY, CDR2 FYNNEI. This CDR3 contains 14 residues. The V and J ends lost 4 bases and 6 bases, in that order; junction bases with no gene match: 4. This receptor was taken from a man aged 80 or over with acute or convalescent COVID-19. The chain links TRBV2 to TRBJ2-1, with 9 nucleotides matching TRBD2. What was sequenced was peripheral blood. The CDR3 region has the DNA TGTGCCAGCAGTGGCCTAGCGGGGCCCAATGAGCAGTTCTTC. Amino acids: CASSGLAGPNEQFF.